The 9 T cell receptor beta chains listed next were all sequenced from one sample in a study of cytotoxic CD8 clonotypes in ibrutinib-treated CLL. The assay was immunoSEQ multiplex PCR, and TCRdb's table has in-frame clones only and misses some. This table has around 140,000 clones, 70% to 90% appearing once. Here the sequenced sample was PBMCs, taken after 24 months of ibrutinib treatment. These receptors were taken from a human donor with chronic lymphocytic leukemia.

This clone occurred a few times. This sequence joins TRBV5-6 and TRBJ2-1; TRBD1 aligns across 11 bases. Germline lookup yields CDR1 SGHDT and CDR2 YYEEEE. Losses at the gene ends were 2 bases for V and 9 bases for J; bases not matched to a gene: 7. CDR3 length: 15 residues. The CDR3 DNA reads as TGTGCCAGCAGCTTCGCGGACAGGGGGCTGAGTGAGCAGTTCTTC. Its protein is CASSFADRGLSEQFF.

The V and J genes are TRBV4-2 and TRBJ2-1; 10 nucleotides line up with TRBD1. V lost 5 bases to trimming and J lost 8 bases; unmatched junction nucleotides: 12. The CDR3 is made up of 16 amino acids. In germline, CDR1 is LGHNA, CDR2 YNFKEQ. Here the CDR3 reads CASSSRDRGAVHEQFF. The CDR3 bases are TGTGCCAGCAGCAGCCGGGACAGGGGCGCGGTTCATGAGCAGTTCTTC.

The CDR3 sequence is CASSGGQEGFYGYTF. The CDR3 coding sequence is TGTGCCAGCAGCGGGGGACAGGAGGGCTTCTATGGCTACACCTTC. The chain couples TRBV13 to TRBJ1-2, with 8 bases fitting TRBD1. V was pared by 5 bases and J by 4 bases, with 9 bases of the junction left unmatched. Germline V CDR1 and CDR2: PRHDT, FYEKMQ (reference sequence). This CDR3 spans 15 amino acids. Variable domain in full (rest from reference TRBV13 and TRBJ1-2): AAGVIQSPRHLIKEKRETATLKCYPIPRHDTVYWYQQGPGQDPQFLISFYEKMQSDKGSIPDRFSAQQFSDYHSELNMSSLELGDSALYFCASSGGQEGFYGYTFGSGTRLTVV.

The rearrangement links TRBV27 to TRBJ2-1; 11 bases are a match to TRBD2. This CDR3 is built from 17 residues. CDR1 and CDR2 from the germline V gene are MNHEY and SMNVEV (reference sequence). Trimming removed 5 bases from V and 4 bases from J; junction bases left unmatched: 10. The CDR3 sequence: CASSPPLGTSGYNEQFF. For the CDR3, the DNA is TGTGCCAGCAGTCCTCCCCTGGGGACTAGCGGTTACAATGAGCAGTTCTTC.

The rearrangement joins TRBV28 to TRBJ1-2, with 7 bases aligning to TRBD1. Unmatched junction bases numbered 4, after V lost 3 bases and J lost 6 bases. The CDR3 is 13 amino acids. From germline, CDR1 is MDHEN and CDR2 SYDVKM. The CDR3 sequence: CASSLTGSDGYTF. CDR3 nucleotides: TGTGCCAGCAGTTTGACAGGGTCCGATGGCTACACCTTC.

The rearrangement links TRBV19 to TRBJ1-3, with D perhaps matching TRBD1 (5 bases). The CDR3 extends over 13 amino acids. V was shortened by 10 bases and J by 6 bases, with 16 bases between the two germline ends. CDR1 and CDR2 from the germline V gene are LNHDA and SQIVND (reference sequence). CDR3 region: CATRPGIANTIYF. In DNA form, the CDR3 reads TGTGCCACCCGCCCAGGGATTGCAAACACCATATATTTT. Drawing the rest from reference TRBV19 and TRBJ1-3, the complete variable domain is DGGITQSPKYLFRKEGQNVTLSCEQNLNHDAMYWYRQDPGQGLRLIYYSQIVNDFQKGDIAEGYSVSREKKESFPLTVTSAQKNPTAFYLCATRPGIANTIYFGEGSWLTVV.

The rearrangement links TRBV18 to TRBJ1-4, with 9 bases identical to TRBD1. The CDR3 totals 15 residues. J was trimmed by 8 bases and V by 3 bases; bases with no gene match: 7. CDR1 KGHSH and CDR2 LQKENI come from the germline V gene. CDR3 in amino acids: CASSPGQGTDEKLFF. The CDR3 DNA follows: TGTGCCAGCTCACCGGGACAGGGAACGGACGAAAAACTGTTTTTT. The full variable domain, rest sourced from reference TRBV18 and TRBJ1-4, is NAGVMQNPRHLVRRRGQEARLRCSPMKGHSHVYWYRQLPEEGLKFMVYLQKENIIDESGMPKERFSAEFPKEGPSILRIQQVVRGDSAAYFCASSPGQGTDEKLFFGSGTQLSVL.

V usage is TRBV19 and J usage is TRBJ1-3; D is possibly TRBD1 (6 bases). Germline V gene sequence: CDR1 LNHDA, CDR2 SQIVND (reference sequence). This CDR3 region has 13 residues. Trimming cost V 5 bases and J 4 bases, with 9 bases left between them. The chain's CDR3 is CASSHDRGNTIYF. CDR3 DNA sequence: TGTGCCAGTAGTCACGACAGGGGAAACACCATATATTTT. The whole variable domain, filled in from reference TRBV19 and TRBJ1-3, reads DGGITQSPKYLFRKEGQNVTLSCEQNLNHDAMYWYRQDPGQGLRLIYYSQIVNDFQKGDIAEGYSVSREKKESFPLTVTSAQKNPTAFYLCASSHDRGNTIYFGEGSWLTVV.

This clone was found once. The CDR3 region is CATAQPSGLNQPQHF. CDR3 sequence (DNA): TGTGCCACCGCACAACCGTCAGGGCTCAATCAGCCCCAGCATTTT. The chain uses TRBV19 and TRBJ1-5, with D possibly TRBD1 on 5 matching bases. V lost 10 bases and J lost 3, with 19 bases in between. Germline V gives CDR1 LNHDA, CDR2 SQIVND (reference sequence). The CDR3 runs 15 residues.